What follows are 28 T cell receptor beta chains derived from one specimen sequenced in a study of T cell changes during pregnancy in multiple sclerosis. Only in-frame clones appear in the TCRdb table, and some are missing; sequencing was by immunoSEQ multiplex PCR. The data show around 48,000 clones, with almost 95% seen just once and 0.75% to 0.95% held by the top ten. The starting material was CD4+ T cells from peripheral blood mononuclear cells, obtained in the second trimester of pregnancy. The receptor source for this set is a female donor in good health, enrolled as a control in a pregnancy study.

The CDR3 DNA reads TGTGCCAGCAGCGTAGGAGGGGGCAGCACTGAAGCTTTCTTT. Translated, it gives CASSVGGGSTEAFF. This rearrangement joins TRBV9 to TRBJ1-1; 7 bases match TRBD1. CDR3 length: 14 residues. Germline loops: CDR1 SGDLS, CDR2 YYNGEE. Germline trimming cut 0 bases from V and 4 bases from J; bases unmatched to any gene: 3.

V and J are TRBV28 and TRBJ2-7; 9 bases fit TRBD1. V was clipped by 6 bases and J by 6 bases; unmatched bases: 12. The germline V gene encodes CDR1 MDHEN and CDR2 SYDVKM. This CDR3 spans 15 amino acids. CDR3 DNA: TGTGCCAGCAGACGGGCCGGGACAGGGAAGGGCGAGCAGTACTTC. Translating gives CASRRAGTGKGEQYF.

The chain employs TRBV25-1 and TRBJ2-5, with D maybe TRBD2 (6 bases). V lost 4 bases to trimming and J lost 4 bases, with 7 bases between them. This CDR3 spans 12 amino acids. CDR1 MGHDK and CDR2 SYGVNS come from the germline V gene. CDR3 region: CASSVGGETQYF. CDR3 coding DNA: TGTGCCAGCAGTGTGGGGGGAGAGACCCAGTACTTC.

The chain couples TRBV14 to TRBJ1-2; no clear D gene. The CDR3 runs to 14 residues. CDR1 and CDR2 (germline): SGHDN, FVKESK. V shed 5 bases and J shed 0 bases, with 10 bases lying between them. Written as DNA, the CDR3 is TGTGCCAGCAGCTCTAGAAAGCCTAACTATGGCTACACCTTC. It codes for CASSSRKPNYGYTF. The whole variable domain, remainder taken from reference TRBV14 and TRBJ1-2, is EAGVTQFPSHSVIEKGQTVTLRCDPISGHDNLYWYRRVMGKEIKFLLHFVKESKQDESGMPNNRFLAERTGGTYSTLKVQPAELEDSGVYFCASSSRKPNYGYTFGSGTRLTVV.

The V call is TRBV7-6, the J call TRBJ1-5; tentatively, D is TRBD1 (5 bases). The CDR3 has 14 residues. Trimming shortened V by 5 bases and J by 4 bases, and 12 bases separated the two germline ends. Germline V gene lookup returns CDR1 SGHVS and CDR2 FNYEAQ. CDR3 residues: CASSPRDWNQPQHF. The DNA of the CDR3 is TGTGCCAGCAGCCCTCGGGACTGGAATCAGCCCCAGCATTTT. The full variable domain, with the rest looked up from reference TRBV7-6 and TRBJ1-5, is GAGVSQSPRYKVTKRGQDVALRCDPISGHVSLYWYRQALGQGPEFLTYFNYEAQQDKSGLPNDRFSAERPEGSISTLTIQRTEQRDSAMYRCASSPRDWNQPQHFGDGTRLSIL.

This clone was picked up a small number of times. This chain uses TRBV10-3 with TRBJ2-7; TRBD1 matches at 7 bases. The V gene end was trimmed by 2 bases and the J gene end by 0 bases; junction bases not matched to a gene: 1. The CDR3 is 14 residues long. Germline V gene data show CDR1 as ENHRY and CDR2 as SYGVKD. Here the CDR3 reads CAISEGDSSYEQYF. The CDR3 coding sequence is TGTGCCATCAGTGAGGGGGACAGCTCCTACGAGCAGTACTTC.

V is TRBV6-1 and J is TRBJ2-2; D possibly corresponds to TRBD1 (6 bases). The V and J ends lost 4 bases and 0 bases respectively, with 9 bases between them. Germline-derived CDR1 and CDR2 are MNHNS and SASEGT. This CDR3 region has 15 residues. The CDR3 bases are TGTGCCAGCAGTGGGGACACAACGAACACCGGGGAGCTGTTTTTT. It specifies CASSGDTTNTGELFF.

V usage is TRBV11-3 and J usage is TRBJ1-4; D not resolved. Germline CDR1 is SGHNT and CDR2 is YENEEA. The CDR3 covers 15 residues. The germline V and J ends were trimmed by 5 bases and 4 bases, with 14 bases remaining between them. This chain's CDR3 is CASSERTRRNEKLFF. CDR3 DNA: TGTGCCAGCAGCGAACGGACTAGGCGTAATGAAAAACTGTTTTTT.

This clone was detected a few times. V gene TRBV21-1 combines with J gene TRBJ1-1; whether TRBD1, the table's D call, matches the DNA was not checked. TRBV21-1 is a documented pseudogene. The CDR3 runs to 13 residues. The CDR3 is CASSKDRDTEAFF. Written as DNA, the CDR3 is TGTGCCAGCAGCAAAGACAGGGACACTGAAGCTTTCTTT.

This chain joins TRBV28 and TRBJ1-5; TRBD1 matches at 7 bases. V trimming: 6 bases; J trimming: 4 bases; junction bases outside the gene matches: 6. The CDR3 is 14 amino acids. The germline gives CDR1 MDHEN, CDR2 SYDVKM. The CDR3 sequence: CASSEGAENQPQHF. The CDR3 DNA reads TGTGCCAGCAGCGAGGGGGCAGAAAATCAGCCCCAGCATTTT.

This chain joins TRBV28 and TRBJ2-7; tentatively, D is TRBD1 (7 bases). V gave up 6 bases and J gave up 6 bases, with 9 bases separating them. Germline V gives CDR1 MDHEN, CDR2 SYDVKM. There are 11 residues in the CDR3. CDR3 in DNA: TGTGCCAGCAGCCAGGGGGGCGAGCAGTACTTC. Translating it yields CASSQGGEQYF.

The chain recombines TRBV6-4 with TRBJ2-3, with unresolved D. V was pared by 11 bases and J by 2 bases, with 11 bases between. Germline V lookup: CDR1 MRHNA, CDR2 SNTAGT. CDR3 length: 12 amino acids. The CDR3 region is CAAIDSTDTQYF. For the CDR3, the DNA is TGTGCCGCGATAGACTCCACAGATACGCAGTATTTT.

V and J are TRBV14 and TRBJ2-7; D is ambiguous. The germline V gene has CDR1 SGHDN and CDR2 FVKESK. V was trimmed by 1 base and J by 5 bases, leaving 6 bases between them. The CDR3 is 12 amino acids. CDR3 DNA: TGTGCCAGCAGCCAAGCAGGAAACGAGCAGTACTTC. It specifies CASSQAGNEQYF.

CDR3 sequence reads: CASSQEGAGGREQYF. DNA of the CDR3: TGCGCCAGCAGCCAAGAGGGAGCGGGGGGGCGCGAGCAGTACTTC. The chain uses TRBV4-1 and TRBJ2-7, with 10 bases lining up with TRBD2. Germline V gene lookup returns CDR1 MGHRA and CDR2 YSYEKL. The CDR3 covers 15 residues. V gave up 0 bases and J gave up 6 bases; unmatched junction bases: 5.

The rearrangement joins TRBV19 to TRBJ2-7; 10 positions match TRBD2. Germline CDR1 reads LNHDA; CDR2 reads SQIVND (reference sequence). J gave up 6 bases and V 4 bases, and 6 bases lay outside the gene matches. This CDR3 is 14 amino acids long. CDR3 coding DNA: TGTGCCAGTAGTAGTTCTAGCGGGAGAGGCGAGCAGTACTTC. It codes for CASSSSSGRGEQYF.

V and J are TRBV4-3 and TRBJ2-3; D might be TRBD2 (6 bases). The CDR3 runs to 15 residues. V lost 1 base to trimming and J lost 0 bases, with 8 bases between them. From germline, CDR1 is LGHNA and CDR2 YSLEER. The CDR3 loop is CASSQGSGSTDTQYF. The CDR3 DNA reads TGCGCCAGCAGCCAAGGAAGCGGGAGCACAGATACGCAGTATTTT.

This clone has a single count. The gene calls are TRBV13 and TRBJ2-7, with 7 bases that match TRBD2. Unmatched junction bases numbered 4, after V lost 5 bases and J lost 0 bases. Germline loops: CDR1 PRHDT, CDR2 FYEKMQ (reference sequence). This CDR3 region has 14 residues. Here the CDR3 reads CASSDERDSYEQYF. The CDR3 nucleotides read TGTGCCAGCAGCGACGAGCGGGACTCCTACGAGCAGTACTTC. The variable domain in full, with the rest retrieved from reference TRBV13 and TRBJ2-7, is AAGVIQSPRHLIKEKRETATLKCYPIPRHDTVYWYQQGPGQDPQFLISFYEKMQSDKGSIPDRFSAQQFSDYHSELNMSSLELGDSALYFCASSDERDSYEQYFGPGTRLTVT.

The genes are TRBV18 and TRBJ2-3; possible D gene TRBD2, 5 bases. Trimming stripped 4 bases from V and 1 base from J, with 9 bases between. CDR3 length equals 14 residues. Germline V lookup: CDR1 KGHSH, CDR2 LQKENI. CDR3 coding DNA: TGTGCCAGCTCACGCGGGTCACGCACAGATACGCAGTATTTT. Protein product: CASSRGSRTDTQYF. The complete variable domain, with remaining parts taken from reference TRBV18 and TRBJ2-3, reads NAGVMQNPRHLVRRRGQEARLRCSPMKGHSHVYWYRQLPEEGLKFMVYLQKENIIDESGMPKERFSAEFPKEGPSILRIQQVVRGDSAAYFCASSRGSRTDTQYFGPGTRLTVL.

This clone was recorded only once. This chain connects TRBV6-1 to TRBJ1-1, with 7 positions matching TRBD1. Trimming cost V 0 bases and J 10 bases; bases outside gene matches: 11. Germline V lookup: CDR1 MNHNS, CDR2 SASEGT. CDR3 size: 15 residues. This CDR3 reads CASSEAISRQGGAFF. CDR3 DNA sequence: TGTGCCAGCAGTGAAGCTATAAGTCGACAGGGCGGAGCTTTCTTT.

The chain carries TRBV28 and TRBJ2-1; 8 nucleotides match TRBD2. CDR3 size: 16 residues. V was clipped by 5 bases and J by 5 bases; unmatched bases: 11. Germline CDR1 and CDR2: MDHEN and SYDVKM. The CDR3 DNA reads TGTGCCAGCAGTCCGAGCGGGAGAAGGAGCGACAATGAGCAGTTCTTC. Encoded protein: CASSPSGRRSDNEQFF.

This chain connects TRBV4-2 to TRBJ2-2; 7 nucleotides agree with TRBD1. This CDR3 is built from 16 residues. The trim removed 4 bases at V and 0 bases at J, leaving 5 bases unmatched. Germline V lookup: CDR1 LGHNA, CDR2 YNFKEQ. The CDR3 loop is CASSRRQGANTGELFF. The CDR3 DNA follows: TGTGCCAGCAGCCGACGACAGGGAGCGAACACCGGGGAGCTGTTTTTT.

The chain employs TRBV5-1 and TRBJ2-2, with 10 positions matching TRBD2. V shed 7 bases and J 5 bases; nucleotides not matched to a gene: 8. The CDR3 sequence is 15 residues long. Germline CDR1 is SGHRS and CDR2 is YFSETQ. The DNA for the CDR3 is TGCGCCAGCTATTCTAGCGGGAGAATGACCGGGGAGCTGTTTTTT. Its protein is CASYSSGRMTGELFF.

The chain is built from TRBV21-1 and TRBJ2-7; the D call of TRBD2 is as the table states it, not checked on the DNA. TRBV21-1 is a known pseudogene. The CDR3 is made up of 15 amino acids. CDR3 DNA: TGTGCCAGCAGCACATGGACTAGTCCCGGCTACGAGCAGTACTTC. Protein sequence: CASSTWTSPGYEQYF.

V usage is TRBV30 and J usage is TRBJ1-1; D not certain. The germline V and J ends were trimmed by 2 bases and 1 base, with 8 bases remaining between them. The CDR3 consists of 13 residues. Germline loops: CDR1 GTSNPN, CDR2 SVGIG (reference sequence). The CDR3 region is CAWSSGTNTEAFF. CDR3 bases: TGTGCCTGGAGTTCGGGAACGAACACTGAAGCTTTCTTT.

The chain carries TRBV7-2 and TRBJ2-3; 13 nucleotides agree with TRBD2. The CDR3 has 17 residues. The germline CDR1 and CDR2 sequences are SGHTA and FQGNSA. J lost 0 bases, V lost 2 bases, and 2 bases had no gene match. The CDR3 here is CASSLTGLAGSTDTQYF. In DNA form, the CDR3 reads TGTGCCAGCAGCTTAACGGGACTAGCGGGGAGCACAGATACGCAGTATTTT.

This clone showed up just once. CDR3 residues: CASEPGQGAVCSNQPQHF. DNA of the CDR3: TGCGCCAGCGAGCCCGGACAGGGGGCCGTCTGCAGCAATCAGCCCCAGCATTTT. The rearrangement joins TRBV23-1 to TRBJ1-5, with TRBD1 matching 11 bases. Being an ORF, TRBV23-1 has a function that is uncertain. This CDR3 is 18 amino acids long. V lost 8 bases, J lost 1 base, and 13 bases stayed unmatched.

The chain joins TRBV18 to TRBJ2-7; 9 positions agree with TRBD1. The CDR3 consists of 11 residues. With 4 bases clipped from V and 10 bases from J, the junction kept 2 bases outside the gene matches. Germline V gene data show CDR1 as KGHSH and CDR2 as LQKENI. CDR3 in DNA: TGTGCCAGCTCACTGGGACAGGGCCAGTACTTC. Its translation is CASSLGQGQYF.

In this sample, this clone turned up once. V usage is TRBV5-1 and J usage is TRBJ2-1, with 8 bases identical to TRBD1. The trim removed 4 bases at V and 4 bases at J, leaving 7 bases unmatched. CDR1 and CDR2 from the germline V gene are SGHRS and YFSETQ. The CDR3 totals 15 residues. The CDR3 protein is CASSVGQDPYNEQFF. The CDR3 bases are TGCGCCAGCAGCGTGGGACAGGACCCTTACAATGAGCAGTTCTTC. Together with reference TRBV5-1 and TRBJ2-1, the CDR3 gives the full variable domain: KAGVTQTPRYLIKTRGQQVTLSCSPISGHRSVSWYQQTPGQGLQFLFEYFSETQRNKGNFPGRFSGRQFSNSRSEMNVSTLELGDSALYLCASSVGQDPYNEQFFGPGTRLTVL.